This T cell receptor (beta chain) was recovered during a study of somatic mutations in cytotoxic T cells in rheumatoid arthritis. Sequencing was performed with immunoSEQ multiplex PCR; in TCRdb, only in-frame clones are kept and a portion is missing. This table has about 20,000 clones, around 84% appearing once. The CDR3 runs to 15 residues. Germline V lookup: CDR1 SGHTS, CDR2 YDEGEE. V lost 4 bases to trimming and J lost 5 bases; unmatched junction nucleotides: 10. General study points: Patients with rheumatoid arthritis showed a slight underrepresentation of TRBV07, a finding that was never subjected to any adjustment for multiple comparisons.

As to this clone: Antigen specificity is unknown.

Isolation of CD4+ and CD8+ cells used positive magnetic bead selection, with purity checked by flow cytometry. Sequencing was performed on CD8+ T cells sorted from blood. The TCR comes from a woman aged 50 to 60 in good health. The chain combines TRBV5-8 with TRBJ1-2; TRBD1 aligns across 8 bases. The CDR3 spells CASSDNDRGPYGYTF. CDR3 nucleotides: TGTGCCAGCAGCGATAACGACAGGGGTCCATATGGCTACACCTTC. The full variable domain, with the rest looked up from reference TRBV5-8 and TRBJ1-2, is EAGVTQSPTHLIKTRGQQATLRCSPISGHTSVYWYQQALGLGLQFLLWYDEGEERNRGNFPPRFSGRQFPNYSSELNVNALELEDSALYLCASSDNDRGPYGYTFGSGTRLTVV.